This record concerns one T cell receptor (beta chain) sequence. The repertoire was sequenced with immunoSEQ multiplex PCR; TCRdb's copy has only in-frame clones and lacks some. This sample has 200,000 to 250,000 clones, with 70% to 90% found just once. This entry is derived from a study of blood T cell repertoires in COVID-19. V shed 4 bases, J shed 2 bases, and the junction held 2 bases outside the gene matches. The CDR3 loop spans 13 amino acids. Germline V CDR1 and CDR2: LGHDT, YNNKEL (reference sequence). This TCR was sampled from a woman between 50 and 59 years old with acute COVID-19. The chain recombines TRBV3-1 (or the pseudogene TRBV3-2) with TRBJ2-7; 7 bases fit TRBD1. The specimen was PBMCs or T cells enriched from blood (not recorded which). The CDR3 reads CASSLTGPYEQYF. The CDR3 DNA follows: TGTGCCAGCAGCCTGACAGGGCCCTACGAGCAGTACTTC.